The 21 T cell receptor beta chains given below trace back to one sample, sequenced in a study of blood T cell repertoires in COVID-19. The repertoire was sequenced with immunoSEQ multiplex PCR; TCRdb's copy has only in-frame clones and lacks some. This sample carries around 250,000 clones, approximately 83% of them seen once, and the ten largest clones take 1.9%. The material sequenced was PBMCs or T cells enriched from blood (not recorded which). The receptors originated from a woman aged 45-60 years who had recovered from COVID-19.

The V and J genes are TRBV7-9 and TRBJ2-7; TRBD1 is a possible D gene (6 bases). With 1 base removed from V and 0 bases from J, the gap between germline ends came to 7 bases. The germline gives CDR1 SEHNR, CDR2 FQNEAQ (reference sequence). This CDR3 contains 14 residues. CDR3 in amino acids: CASSLVTGSYEQYF. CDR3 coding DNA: TGTGCCAGCAGCTTAGTGACAGGCTCCTACGAGCAGTACTTC.

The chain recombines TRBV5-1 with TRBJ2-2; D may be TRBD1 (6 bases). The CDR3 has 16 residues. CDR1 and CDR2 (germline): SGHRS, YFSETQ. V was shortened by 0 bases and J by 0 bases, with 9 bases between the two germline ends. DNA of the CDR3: TGCGCCAGCAGCTTGGTAGGGGGATCGAACACCGGGGAGCTGTTTTTT. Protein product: CASSLVGGSNTGELFF.

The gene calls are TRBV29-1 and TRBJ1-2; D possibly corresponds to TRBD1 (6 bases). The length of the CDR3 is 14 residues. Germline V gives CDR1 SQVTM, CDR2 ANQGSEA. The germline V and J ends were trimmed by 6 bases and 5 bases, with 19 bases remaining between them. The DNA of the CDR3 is TGCAGCGTGGTCCGGGACAACGGGGGGTATGGCTACACCTTC. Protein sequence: CSVVRDNGGYGYTF.

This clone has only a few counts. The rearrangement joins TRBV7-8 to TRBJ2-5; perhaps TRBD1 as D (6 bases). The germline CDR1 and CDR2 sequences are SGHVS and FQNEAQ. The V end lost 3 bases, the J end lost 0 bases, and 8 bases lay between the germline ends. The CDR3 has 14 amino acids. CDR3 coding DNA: TGTGCCAGCAGCTTCCAGGGGAACCAAGAGACCCAGTACTTC. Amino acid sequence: CASSFQGNQETQYF. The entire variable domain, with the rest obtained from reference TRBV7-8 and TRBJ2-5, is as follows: GAGVSQSPRYKVAKRGQDVALRCDPISGHVSLFWYQQALGQGPEFLTYFQNEAQLDKSGLPSDRFFAERPEGSVSTLKIQRTQQEDSAVYLCASSFQGNQETQYFGPGTRLLVL.

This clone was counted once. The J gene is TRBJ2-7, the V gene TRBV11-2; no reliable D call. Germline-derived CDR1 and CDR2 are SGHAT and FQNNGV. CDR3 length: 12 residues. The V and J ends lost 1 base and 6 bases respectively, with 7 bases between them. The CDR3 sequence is CASSLGVGEQYF. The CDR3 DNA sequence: TGTGCCAGCAGCTTAGGCGTTGGCGAGCAGTACTTC.

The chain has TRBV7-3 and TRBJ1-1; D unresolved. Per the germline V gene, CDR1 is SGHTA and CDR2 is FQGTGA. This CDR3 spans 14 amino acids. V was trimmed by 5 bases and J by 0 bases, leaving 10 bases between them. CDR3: CASSPTPMNTEAFF. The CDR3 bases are TGTGCCAGCAGCCCGACACCGATGAACACTGAAGCTTTCTTT. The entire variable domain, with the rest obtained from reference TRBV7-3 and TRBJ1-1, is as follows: GAGVSQTPSNKVTEKGKYVELRCDPISGHTALYWYRQSLGQGPEFLIYFQGTGAADDSGLPNDRFFAVRPEGSVSTLKIQRTERGDSAVYLCASSPTPMNTEAFFGQGTRLTVV.

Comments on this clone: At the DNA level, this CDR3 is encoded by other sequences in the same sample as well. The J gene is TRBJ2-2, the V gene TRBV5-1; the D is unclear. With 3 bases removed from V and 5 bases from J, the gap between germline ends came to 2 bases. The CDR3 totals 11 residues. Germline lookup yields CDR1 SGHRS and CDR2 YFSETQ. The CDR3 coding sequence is TGCGCCAGCAGCTCAACCGGGGAGCTGTTTTTT. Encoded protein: CASSSTGELFF.

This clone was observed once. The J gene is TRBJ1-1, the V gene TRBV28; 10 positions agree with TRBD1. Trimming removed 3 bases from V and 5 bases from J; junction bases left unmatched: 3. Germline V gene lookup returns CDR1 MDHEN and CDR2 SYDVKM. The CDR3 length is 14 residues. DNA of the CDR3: TGTGCCAGCAGTTTGGGACAGGGGAGGACTGAAGCTTTCTTT. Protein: CASSLGQGRTEAFF. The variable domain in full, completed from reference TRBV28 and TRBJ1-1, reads DVKVTQSSRYLVKRTGEKVFLECVQDMDHENMFWYRQDPGLGLRLIYFSYDVKMKEKGDIPEGYSVSREKKERFSLILESASTNQTSMYLCASSLGQGRTEAFFGQGTRLTVV.

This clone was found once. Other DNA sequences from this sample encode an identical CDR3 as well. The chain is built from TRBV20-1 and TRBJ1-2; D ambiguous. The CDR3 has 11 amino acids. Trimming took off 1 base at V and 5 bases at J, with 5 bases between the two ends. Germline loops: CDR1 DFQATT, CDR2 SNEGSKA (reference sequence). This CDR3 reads CSARVGYGYTF. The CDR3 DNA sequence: TGCAGTGCTAGAGTCGGGTATGGCTACACCTTC.

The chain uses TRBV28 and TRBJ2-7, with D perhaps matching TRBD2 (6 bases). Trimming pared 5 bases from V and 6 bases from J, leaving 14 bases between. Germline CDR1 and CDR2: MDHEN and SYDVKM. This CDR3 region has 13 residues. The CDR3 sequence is CASSPGTPGEQYF. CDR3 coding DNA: TGTGCCAGCAGTCCCGGGACTCCGGGCGAGCAGTACTTC.

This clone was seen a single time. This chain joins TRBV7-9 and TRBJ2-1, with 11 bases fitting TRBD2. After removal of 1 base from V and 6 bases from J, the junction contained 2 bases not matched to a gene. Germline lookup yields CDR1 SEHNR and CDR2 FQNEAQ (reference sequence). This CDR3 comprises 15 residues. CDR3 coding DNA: TGTGCCAGCAGCTTAGGTAGCGGGAGGGTCAATGAGCAGTTCTTC. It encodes CASSLGSGRVNEQFF.

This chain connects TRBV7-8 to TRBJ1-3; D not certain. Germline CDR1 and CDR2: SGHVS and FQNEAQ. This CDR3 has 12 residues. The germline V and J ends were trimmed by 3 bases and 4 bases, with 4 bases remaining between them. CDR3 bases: TGTGCCAGCAGCTTTCTCGGAAACACCATATATTTT. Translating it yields CASSFLGNTIYF.

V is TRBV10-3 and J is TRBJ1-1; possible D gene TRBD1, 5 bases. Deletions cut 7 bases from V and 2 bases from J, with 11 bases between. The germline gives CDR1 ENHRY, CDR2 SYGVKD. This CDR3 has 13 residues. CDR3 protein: CAINVGGNTEAFF. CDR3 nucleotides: TGTGCCATCAATGTCGGGGGAAACACTGAAGCTTTCTTT.

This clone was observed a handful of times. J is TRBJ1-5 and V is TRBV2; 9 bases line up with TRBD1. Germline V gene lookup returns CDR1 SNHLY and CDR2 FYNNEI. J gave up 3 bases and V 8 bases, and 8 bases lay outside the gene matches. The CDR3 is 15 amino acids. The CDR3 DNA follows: TGTGCCAGCGCCAGGACAGGGGAACCCAATCAGCCCCAGCATTTT. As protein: CASARTGEPNQPQHF.

DNA for the CDR3: TGCGCCAGCAGCTTGGGCTTGCGGTACGCAGATACGCAGTATTTT. This encodes CASSLGLRYADTQYF. The chain is built from TRBV5-1 and TRBJ2-3; D not certain. Germline V gene sequence: CDR1 SGHRS, CDR2 YFSETQ. V was shortened by 0 bases and J by 4 bases, with 12 bases between the two germline ends. The CDR3 covers 15 residues.

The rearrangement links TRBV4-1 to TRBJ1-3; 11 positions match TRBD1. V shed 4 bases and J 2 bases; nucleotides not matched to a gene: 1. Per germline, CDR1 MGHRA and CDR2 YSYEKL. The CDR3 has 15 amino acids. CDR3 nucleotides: TGCGCCAGCAGCCCGGGACAGGGGGCTGGAAACACCATATATTTT. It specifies CASSPGQGAGNTIYF.

CDR3 sequence (DNA): TGTGCCAGCAGCCAGGGAGGCAGGACAGATACGCAGTATTTT. It is translated as CASSQGGRTDTQYF. The V gene is TRBV3-1 (or the pseudogene TRBV3-2), the J gene TRBJ2-3; TRBD2 might be the D (6 bases). Trimming stripped 3 bases from V and 3 bases from J, with 10 bases between. This CDR3 spans 14 amino acids. The germline V gene encodes CDR1 LGHDT and CDR2 YNNKEL (reference sequence).

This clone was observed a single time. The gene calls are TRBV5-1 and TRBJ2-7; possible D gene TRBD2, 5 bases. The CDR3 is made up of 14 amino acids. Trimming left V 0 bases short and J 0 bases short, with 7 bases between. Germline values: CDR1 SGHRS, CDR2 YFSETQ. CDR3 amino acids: CASSLVGSSYEQYF. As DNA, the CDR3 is TGCGCCAGCAGCTTGGTGGGGAGCTCCTACGAGCAGTACTTC.

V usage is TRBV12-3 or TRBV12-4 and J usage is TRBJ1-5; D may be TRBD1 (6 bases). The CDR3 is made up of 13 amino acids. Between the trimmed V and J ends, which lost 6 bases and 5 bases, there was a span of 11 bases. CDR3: CASSRQEDQPQHF. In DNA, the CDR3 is TGTGCCAGCAGCAGACAGGAGGATCAGCCCCAGCATTTT.

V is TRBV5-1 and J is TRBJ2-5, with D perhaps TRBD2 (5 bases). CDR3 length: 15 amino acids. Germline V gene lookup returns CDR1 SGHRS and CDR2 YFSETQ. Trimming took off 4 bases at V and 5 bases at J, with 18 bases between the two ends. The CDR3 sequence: CASSHTPGGWETQYF. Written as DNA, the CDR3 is TGCGCCAGCAGCCATACTCCAGGCGGGTGGGAGACCCAGTACTTC.

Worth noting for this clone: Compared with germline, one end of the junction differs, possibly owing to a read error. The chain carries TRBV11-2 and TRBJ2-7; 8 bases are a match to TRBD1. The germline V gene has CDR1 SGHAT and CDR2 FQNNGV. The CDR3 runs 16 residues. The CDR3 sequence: CASSLDLWLGQDHLEF. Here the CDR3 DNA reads TGTGCCAGCAGCTTAGATCTGTGGTTGGGACAGGACCATCTCGAATTC.